What follows is one T cell receptor (beta chain) and its context. Antigen unknown. The sample belongs to a study of tumor-infiltrating lymphocytes in primary liver carcinoma. Study conclusions and caveats: Pairs comparing tumor with adjacent tissue or blood overlapped less than pairs drawn from tumor regions.

Both blood RNA, taken from unsorted whole blood, and germline DNA were extracted. No treatment had been given to the patients, who were chronically infected with HBV. What was collected before surgery was 3.5 to 5 milliliters of peripheral blood. A primer matching the constant region was used to make TCR beta cDNA from approximately 0.55 ug of total RNA. Nested multiplex PCR, run for three rounds with slightly modified ARM-PCR, yielded TCR beta libraries. The two initial PCR rounds, roughly 10 cycles each, used TRBV1-TRBV30 forward and C-beta reverse primers. Each CDR3 protein is one row after TCRdb ran MiXCR on the multiplex PCR reads. Found here are under 200,000 distinct CDR3 sequences, about 65% of them singletons; the top ten hold around 7.1%. The germline V gene encodes CDR1 LGHNA and CDR2 YNFKEQ. The germline V and J ends were trimmed by 6 bases and 4 bases, with 12 bases remaining between them. This CDR3 contains 13 residues.

The chain joins TRBV4-2 to TRBJ1-1; D is possibly TRBD1 (6 bases). This receptor was identified in a woman in her sixties or seventies with primary liver carcinoma and hepatitis B virus infection. Sequenced sample: peripheral blood. The CDR3 region is CASRGALGTEAFF. The DNA for the CDR3 is TGTGCCAGCAGGGGGGCATTGGGCACTGAAGCTTTCTTT.